This T cell receptor (beta chain) was captured by sequencing in a study of TIL therapy for anti-PD-1-resistant metastatic lung cancer. Study as a whole: Most patients had lung adenocarcinoma; a handful of tumors were EGFR-mutant, two ALK-rearranged; half smoked currently or formerly.

Germline CDR1 is LNHDA and CDR2 is SQIVND (reference sequence). The CDR3 runs 15 residues. The J segment lost 5 bases and the V segment lost 1 base, leaving 5 bases of the junction unmatched. This was the immunoSEQ v3 assay. The table came from immunoSEQ multiplex PCR; TCRdb's copy has only in-frame clones and leaves some out. There are roughly 60,000 clones in the sample; around 79% occur only once, and around 1.9% lies in the top ten. Time point meaning: pre-treatment sample, taken before nivolumab and TIL therapy. Adults with stage 4 NSCLC were enrolled in a phase I trial. Comments on this clone: Its antigen is unknown.

Findings and limits, study-wide: The cohort had more treatment-naive, never-smoker and oncogene-addicted patients than typical.

The chain links TRBV19 to TRBJ2-5, with TRBD1 matching over 9 bases. The material sequenced was blood, taken at baseline. The TCR was taken from a person between 25 and 80 years old with non-small cell lung cancer. This CDR3 is CASSIGGQGRETQYF. Here the CDR3 DNA reads TGTGCCAGTAGTATAGGGGGACAGGGACGGGAGACCCAGTACTTC. The variable domain in full, completed from reference TRBV19 and TRBJ2-5, reads DGGITQSPKYLFRKEGQNVTLSCEQNLNHDAMYWYRQDPGQGLRLIYYSQIVNDFQKGDIAEGYSVSREKKESFPLTVTSAQKNPTAFYLCASSIGGQGRETQYFGPGTRLLVL.